Detailed here is one T cell receptor beta chain. Its antigen is currently unknown. The CDR3 has 14 amino acids. CDR1 and CDR2 from the germline V gene are WNHNN and SYGVQD (reference sequence). Trimming pared 8 bases from V and 9 bases from J, leaving 20 bases between. The data stem from a study of graft-versus-host responses after intestinal transplantation. At the level of the study: Recipients had transplants, and these were multivisceral, liver-intestinal, or isolated intestinal. Study-wide points: Some patients had graft-donor T cell macrochimerism. In their allografts, the ratios of graft-versus-host to host-versus-graft T cell clones were high.

Using immunoSEQ multiplex PCR, the repertoire was profiled, and TCRdb retains in-frame clones only, with some absent. The sample yields approximately 130,000 clones, approximately 94% seen once. The sequence came from a human donor who received an intestinal transplant. The chain is built from TRBV10-1 and TRBJ1-5; TRBD1 is a possible D gene (5 bases). The specimen was unstimulated CD4+ T cells sorted from spleen or lymph node cells, collected before intestinal transplant. CDR3 nucleotides: TGCGCCAGCTGTTCGACAGACTCTCGAGGGCCCCAGCATTTT. Its translation is CASCSTDSRGPQHF.